These T cell receptor beta chains were read from a single sample in a study of blood T cell repertoires in COVID-19. Assay used: immunoSEQ multiplex PCR; TCRdb lists only in-frame clones, some missing. The data contain a few hundred thousand clones, approximately 80% of them seen just once; the ten biggest clones take up about 7.7%. The sample consisted of PBMCs or T cells enriched from blood (not recorded which). The receptors derive from a middle-aged woman with acute COVID-19. Each CDR3 is given with its conserved first and last residue. Each record gives: D gene, J gene, CDR3 length, V gene, clone size, CDR3 protein, CDR3 DNA. A D gene is named only where the DNA matches it firmly. Clone size is shown for a subset of rows, as once, few, many or a class of expanded clone.

D gene: TRBD2
J gene: TRBJ2-1
CDR3 length: 16
V gene: TRBV2
clone size: -
CDR3 protein: CASSPGRGGPYNEQFF
CDR3 DNA: TGTGCCAGCAGCCCGGGTCGGGGGGGCCCCTACAATGAGCAGTTCTTC

D gene: -
J gene: TRBJ1-2
CDR3 length: 17
V gene: TRBV19
clone size: -
CDR3 protein: CASSEFGQAKLNYGYTF
CDR3 DNA: TGTGCCAGTAGTGAGTTTGGGCAGGCGAAGCTTAACTATGGCTACACCTTC

D gene: TRBD1
J gene: TRBJ2-7
CDR3 length: 16
V gene: TRBV5-1
clone size: -
CDR3 protein: CASSSPGTGTSYEQYF
CDR3 DNA: TGCGCCAGCAGCTCACCCGGGACAGGGACCTCCTACGAGCAGTACTTC

D gene: -
J gene: TRBJ1-3
CDR3 length: 16
V gene: TRBV28
clone size: -
CDR3 protein: CASSARGGAAGNTIYF
CDR3 DNA: TGTGCCAGCAGTGCCCGAGGAGGGGCCGCTGGAAACACCATATATTTT

D gene: TRBD2
J gene: TRBJ2-7
CDR3 length: 16
V gene: TRBV30
clone size: -
CDR3 protein: CAWSVRLAAFEYEQYF
CDR3 DNA: TGTGCCTGGAGTGTACGGCTAGCGGCATTTGAGTACGAGCAGTACTTC

D gene: TRBD1
J gene: TRBJ1-2
CDR3 length: 15
V gene: TRBV10-3
clone size: -
CDR3 protein: CAISEPDRGLYGYTF
CDR3 DNA: TGTGCCATCAGTGAGCCCGACAGGGGGTTATATGGCTACACCTTC

D gene: -
J gene: TRBJ2-3
CDR3 length: 14
V gene: TRBV20-1
clone size: -
CDR3 protein: CSASAGVGTDTQYF
CDR3 DNA: TGCAGTGCTAGTGCAGGGGTCGGCACAGATACGCAGTATTTT

D gene: -
J gene: TRBJ2-3
CDR3 length: 13
V gene: TRBV28
clone size: -
CDR3 protein: CASKLILTDTQYF
CDR3 DNA: TGTGCCAGCAAGCTAATCCTCACAGATACGCAGTATTTT

D gene: -
J gene: TRBJ1-4
CDR3 length: 15
V gene: TRBV6-5
clone size: -
CDR3 protein: CASSLGRGTNEKLFF
CDR3 DNA: TGTGCCAGCAGCCTAGGGAGGGGCACCAATGAAAAACTGTTTTTT

D gene: -
J gene: TRBJ2-3
CDR3 length: 12
V gene: TRBV5-5
clone size: once
CDR3 protein: CASSLGEDTQYF
CDR3 DNA: TGTGCCAGCAGCTTGGGAGAGGATACGCAGTATTTT

D gene: -
J gene: TRBJ1-5
CDR3 length: 13
V gene: TRBV30
clone size: -
CDR3 protein: CAWEGGSNQPQHF
CDR3 DNA: TGTGCCTGGGAAGGGGGAAGCAATCAGCCCCAGCATTTT

D gene: -
J gene: TRBJ1-6
CDR3 length: 15
V gene: TRBV6-4
clone size: -
CDR3 protein: CASSDSDSGNSPLHF
CDR3 DNA: TGTGCCAGCAGTGACTCCGACAGTGGGAATTCACCCCTCCACTTT

D gene: TRBD1
J gene: TRBJ1-1
CDR3 length: 16
V gene: TRBV30
clone size: -
CDR3 protein: CAWSVRGRGLNTEAFF
CDR3 DNA: TGTGCCTGGAGTGTACGGGGCAGGGGGCTTAACACTGAAGCTTTCTTT

D gene: -
J gene: TRBJ1-2
CDR3 length: 14
V gene: TRBV2
clone size: -
CDR3 protein: CASRLNRSNYGYTF
CDR3 DNA: TGTGCCAGCAGGCTGAACAGAAGTAACTATGGCTACACCTTC

D gene: TRBD1
J gene: TRBJ2-1
CDR3 length: 17
V gene: TRBV3-1/TRBV3-2
clone size: -
CDR3 protein: CASSPLPRQGARSEQFF
CDR3 DNA: TGTGCCAGCAGCCCACTACCCAGACAGGGGGCAAGATCTGAGCAGTTCTTC

D gene: TRBD1
J gene: TRBJ1-2
CDR3 length: 13
V gene: TRBV7-2
clone size: -
CDR3 protein: CASSLDRGYGYTF
CDR3 DNA: TGTGCCAGCAGCTTAGACAGGGGCTATGGCTACACCTTC

D gene: -
J gene: TRBJ2-7
CDR3 length: 13
V gene: TRBV5-5
clone size: -
CDR3 protein: CASSFDAGAEQYF
CDR3 DNA: TGTGCCAGCAGCTTCGACGCCGGAGCCGAGCAGTACTTC

D gene: TRBD2
J gene: TRBJ2-1
CDR3 length: 20
V gene: TRBV7-3
clone size: -
CDR3 protein: CASSSLPGLAGGPSGNEQFF
CDR3 DNA: TGTGCCAGCAGCAGTCTACCGGGACTAGCGGGAGGGCCGTCTGGAAATGAGCAGTTCTTC

D gene: TRBD1
J gene: TRBJ1-4
CDR3 length: 15
V gene: TRBV15
clone size: -
CDR3 protein: CATSRDQGAREKLFF
CDR3 DNA: TGTGCCACCAGCAGAGATCAGGGGGCGCGGGAAAAACTGTTTTTT

D gene: -
J gene: TRBJ1-3
CDR3 length: 16
V gene: TRBV30
clone size: -
CDR3 protein: CAWSVGPRGSGNTIYF
CDR3 DNA: TGTGCCTGGAGTGTCGGTCCCCGGGGGTCTGGAAACACCATATATTTT

D gene: TRBD1
J gene: TRBJ2-2
CDR3 length: 18
V gene: TRBV28
clone size: -
CDR3 protein: CASSLWDRDDVHTGELFF
CDR3 DNA: TGTGCCAGCAGTTTATGGGACAGGGACGATGTGCACACCGGGGAGCTGTTTTTT

D gene: TRBD1
J gene: TRBJ1-5
CDR3 length: 17
V gene: TRBV19
clone size: -
CDR3 protein: CASSIPLPGQGVQPQHF
CDR3 DNA: TGTGCCAGTAGTATACCCCTCCCGGGACAGGGGGTGCAGCCCCAGCATTTT

D gene: -
J gene: TRBJ2-1
CDR3 length: 16
V gene: TRBV19
clone size: -
CDR3 protein: CASSRPHRQPNNEQFF
CDR3 DNA: TGTGCCAGTAGTCGTCCACACCGACAGCCTAACAATGAGCAGTTCTTC

D gene: -
J gene: TRBJ2-2
CDR3 length: 17
V gene: TRBV4-3
clone size: few
CDR3 protein: CASSRINTAPFTGELFF
CDR3 DNA: TGCGCCAGCAGCCGGATCAACACAGCCCCGTTTACCGGGGAGCTGTTTTTT

D gene: TRBD1
J gene: TRBJ2-2
CDR3 length: 17
V gene: TRBV5-1
clone size: -
CDR3 protein: CASSSDRGLGGTGELFF
CDR3 DNA: TGCGCCAGCTCTTCCGACAGGGGGCTCGGTGGGACCGGGGAGCTGTTTTTT

D gene: -
J gene: TRBJ2-3
CDR3 length: 15
V gene: TRBV5-5
clone size: -
CDR3 protein: CASSLAGDPTDTQYF
CDR3 DNA: TGTGCCAGCAGCTTGGCGGGGGATCCCACAGATACGCAGTATTTT

D gene: TRBD1
J gene: TRBJ2-5
CDR3 length: 14
V gene: TRBV30
clone size: -
CDR3 protein: CAWNRDRGQETQYF
CDR3 DNA: TGTGCCTGGAATAGGGACAGGGGGCAAGAGACCCAGTACTTC

D gene: TRBD2
J gene: TRBJ2-7
CDR3 length: 15
V gene: TRBV19
clone size: -
CDR3 protein: CASSTPGGVQHEQYF
CDR3 DNA: TGTGCCAGTAGTACCCCGGGGGGGGTTCAGCACGAGCAGTACTTC

D gene: -
J gene: TRBJ1-6
CDR3 length: 13
V gene: TRBV27
clone size: -
CDR3 protein: CASRNTENSPLHF
CDR3 DNA: TGTGCCAGCAGAAATACCGAGAATTCACCCCTCCACTTT

D gene: -
J gene: TRBJ2-3
CDR3 length: 14
V gene: TRBV27
clone size: -
CDR3 protein: CASSVGRVTDTQYF
CDR3 DNA: TGTGCCAGCAGCGTGGGGCGTGTCACAGATACGCAGTATTTT

D gene: -
J gene: TRBJ2-2
CDR3 length: 15
V gene: TRBV10-1
clone size: once
CDR3 protein: CASSEAAGESGELFF
CDR3 DNA: TGCGCCAGCAGTGAGGCAGCCGGGGAATCCGGGGAGCTGTTTTTT

D gene: TRBD1
J gene: TRBJ2-7
CDR3 length: 16
V gene: TRBV4-1
clone size: -
CDR3 protein: CASSQGRGPGPYEQYF
CDR3 DNA: TGCGCTAGCAGCCAAGGAAGGGGGCCGGGACCCTACGAGCAGTACTTC

D gene: TRBD2
J gene: TRBJ2-5
CDR3 length: 16
V gene: TRBV5-1
clone size: once
CDR3 protein: CASSLGPSGGTETQYF
CDR3 DNA: TGCGCCAGCAGCTTGGGGCCTAGCGGGGGGACGGAGACCCAGTACTTC

D gene: -
J gene: TRBJ2-7
CDR3 length: 15
V gene: TRBV6-5
clone size: -
CDR3 protein: CASSPDGGLLYEQYF
CDR3 DNA: TGTGCCAGCAGCCCCGACGGGGGTTTACTTTACGAGCAGTACTTC

D gene: TRBD1
J gene: TRBJ1-1
CDR3 length: 12
V gene: TRBV19
clone size: -
CDR3 protein: CASSIEDRGAFF
CDR3 DNA: TGTGCCAGTAGTATAGAGGACAGGGGGGCTTTCTTT